This T cell receptor (beta chain) was identified during a study of identical twins. This clonotype was recorded many times. What it binds is not known. A universal primer site was added by template switching, and unique molecular identifiers were carried by the cDNA. TCRdb reprocessed the 5' RACE reads via MiXCR and lists one record per CDR3 protein. The sample shows 200,000 or so distinct CDR3 sequences, 7.5% of them seen only once. Trimming took 4 bases from V and 3 from J, leaving 13 bases between them. The CDR3 covers 14 residues. The V gene's germline CDR1 is SEHNR and CDR2 FQNEAQ (reference sequence). General observations from the study: Cord blood beta clonotypes that were abundant carried fewer insertions, and memory repertoires showed no such trend.

These records were also assigned to another study, of yellow fever vaccine responses in identical twins.

Sample: memory (CD45RO+) T cells sorted from blood. The chain recombines TRBV7-9 with TRBJ2-7; D is ambiguous. This TCR derives from a woman under 30 in good health. CDR3 residues: CASSSHVRYYEQYF. CDR3 bases: TGTGCCAGCAGCTCTCATGTAAGGTACTACGAGCAGTACTTC.